This T cell receptor beta chain was sequenced for a study of cytomegalovirus exposure and HLA in healthy donors. Germline-derived CDR1 and CDR2 are MNHNS and SASEGT. The junction had 5 bases not matched to a gene; V was cut back by 7 bases and J by 4 bases. The CDR3 length is 15 residues. Sequenced by immunoSEQ multiplex PCR; TCRdb stores in-frame clones only, minus some. The sample includes 200,000 to 300,000 clones, around 90% of them seen just once. The rearrangement joins TRBV6-1 to TRBJ2-5; 14 bases fit TRBD2. The TCR sequence derives from a woman in her twenties or thirties in good health and CMV-seronegative. Sequenced material: PBMCs. The CDR3 sequence: CASTFGLAGGETQYF. For the CDR3, the DNA is TGTGCCAGCACTTTCGGACTAGCGGGAGGAGAGACCCAGTACTTC.